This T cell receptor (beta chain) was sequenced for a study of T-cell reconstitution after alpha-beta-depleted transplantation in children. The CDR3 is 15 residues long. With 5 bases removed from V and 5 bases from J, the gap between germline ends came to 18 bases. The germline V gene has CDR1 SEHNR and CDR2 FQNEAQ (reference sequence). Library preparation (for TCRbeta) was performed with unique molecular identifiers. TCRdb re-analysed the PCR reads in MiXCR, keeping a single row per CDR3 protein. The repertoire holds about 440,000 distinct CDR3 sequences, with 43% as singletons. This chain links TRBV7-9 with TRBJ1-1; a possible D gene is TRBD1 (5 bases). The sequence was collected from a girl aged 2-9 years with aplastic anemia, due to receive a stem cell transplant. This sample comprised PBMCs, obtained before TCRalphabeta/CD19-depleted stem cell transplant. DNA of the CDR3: TGTGCCAGCAGCCTACAAGGAGGGGCGCCTACTGAAGCTTTCTTT. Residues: CASSLQGGAPTEAFF.